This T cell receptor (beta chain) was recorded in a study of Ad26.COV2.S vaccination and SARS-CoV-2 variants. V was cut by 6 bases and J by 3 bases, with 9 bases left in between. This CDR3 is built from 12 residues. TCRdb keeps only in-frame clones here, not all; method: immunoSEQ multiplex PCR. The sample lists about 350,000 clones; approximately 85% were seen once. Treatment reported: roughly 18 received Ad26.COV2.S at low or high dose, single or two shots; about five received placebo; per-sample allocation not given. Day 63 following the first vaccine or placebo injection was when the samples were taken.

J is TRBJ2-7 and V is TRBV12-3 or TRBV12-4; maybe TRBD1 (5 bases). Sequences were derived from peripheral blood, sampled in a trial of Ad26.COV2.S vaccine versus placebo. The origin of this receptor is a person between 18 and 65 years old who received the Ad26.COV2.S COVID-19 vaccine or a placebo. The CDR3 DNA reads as TGTGCCAGCAGGCGTGACAGCTACGAGCAGTACTTC. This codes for CASRRDSYEQYF.